These 18 T cell receptor beta chains share one sample of origin, sequenced in a study of blood T cell repertoires in COVID-19. TCRdb's table, derived via immunoSEQ multiplex PCR, lists solely in-frame clones and lacks some. The table has tens of thousands of clones, roughly 90% seen once. Source material: peripheral blood. The receptors here all came from a man aged 55 to 69 with COVID-19, enrolled during active disease.

This rearrangement joins TRBV28 to TRBJ2-1, with D possibly being TRBD2 (6 bases). CDR3 length: 14 residues. Looked up from germline, CDR1 is MDHEN and CDR2 is SYDVKM. V gave up 3 bases and J gave up 3 bases, with 9 bases separating them. CDR3 DNA sequence: TGTGCCAGCAGTTTCATGGAGGGCTACAATGAGCAGTTCTTC. This gives the protein CASSFMEGYNEQFF.

This rearrangement joins TRBV11-3 to TRBJ2-1; 8 nucleotides match TRBD2. There are 15 residues in the CDR3. From germline, CDR1 is SGHNT and CDR2 YENEEA. V lost 0 bases to trimming and J lost 9 bases; unmatched junction nucleotides: 7. CDR3 coding DNA: TGTGCCAGCAGCTTAGATGGTGGACTAGCCGGTGAGCAGTTCTTC. This gives the protein CASSLDGGLAGEQFF.

CDR3 residues: CASSFGGPGGTEAFF. The CDR3 coding sequence is TGCGCCAGCAGCTTTGGGGGACCAGGGGGCACTGAAGCTTTCTTT. The chain is built from TRBV5-1 and TRBJ1-1, with TRBD1 matching 7 bases. Germline V gives CDR1 SGHRS, CDR2 YFSETQ. This CDR3 is built from 15 residues. V was clipped by 2 bases and J by 4 bases; unmatched bases: 8.

The rearrangement uses TRBV11-2 and TRBJ2-2, with D unresolved. The CDR3 spans 13 residues. Germline CDR1 reads SGHAT; CDR2 reads FQNNGV. V dropped 5 bases and J dropped 6 bases, with 10 bases sitting between them. CDR3 sequence: CASSPTPAGELFF. The CDR3 DNA reads as TGTGCCAGCAGCCCCACGCCGGCCGGGGAGCTGTTTTTT.

The J gene is TRBJ2-1, the V gene TRBV6-5, with 9 bases fitting TRBD2. CDR1 MNHEY and CDR2 SVGAGI come from the germline V gene. The length of the CDR3 is 15 residues. V lost 6 bases to trimming and J lost 8 bases; unmatched junction nucleotides: 11. CDR3: CASSRLAEGVDEQFF. Written as DNA, the CDR3 is TGTGCCAGCAGCCGACTAGCGGAAGGGGTCGATGAGCAGTTCTTC.

The genes are TRBV24-1 and TRBJ2-1; 9 nucleotides line up with TRBD2. The CDR3 has 15 amino acids. V gave up 9 bases and J gave up 10 bases; unmatched junction bases: 15. From germline, CDR1 is KGHDR and CDR2 SFDVKD. This CDR3 reads CATAYRGIAGDEQFF. The DNA for the CDR3 is TGTGCCACCGCCTACCGGGGGATAGCGGGAGACGAGCAGTTCTTC.

The chain employs TRBV3-1 (or the pseudogene TRBV3-2) and TRBJ2-3; D is perhaps TRBD2 (6 bases). There are 13 residues in the CDR3. Germline V gives CDR1 LGHDT, CDR2 YNNKEL (reference sequence). V was pared by 4 bases and J by 4 bases, with 9 bases between. CDR3 region: CASSRREADTQYF. CDR3 sequence (DNA): TGTGCCAGCAGCCGGAGGGAGGCAGATACGCAGTATTTT.

V usage is TRBV28 and J usage is TRBJ2-1; D might be TRBD2 (5 bases). CDR3 size: 14 residues. CDR1 is MDHEN and CDR2 is SYDVKM in the germline V gene. V was clipped by 3 bases and J by 7 bases, with 13 bases between them. The CDR3: CASSFREIGNEQFF. The CDR3 DNA follows: TGTGCCAGCAGTTTTAGGGAGATCGGGAATGAGCAGTTCTTC.

This clone was counted once. The V gene is TRBV9, the J gene TRBJ2-7, with 10 bases lining up with TRBD2. CDR1 SGDLS and CDR2 YYNGEE come from the germline V gene. The CDR3 loop spans 15 amino acids. The J segment lost 2 bases and the V segment lost 4 bases, leaving 6 bases of the junction unmatched. The CDR3 DNA sequence: TGTGCCAGCAGCCCAACTAGCGGGATGACCTACGAGCAGTACTTC. It translates to CASSPTSGMTYEQYF.

The rearrangement links TRBV2 to TRBJ2-6, with 8 positions matching TRBD1. Germline values: CDR1 SNHLY, CDR2 FYNNEI. Trimming removed 6 bases from V and 13 bases from J; junction bases left unmatched: 2. The CDR3 consists of 11 residues. The CDR3 DNA reads as TGTGCCAGCAGGGGGACAGGAGTCCTGACTTTC. It is translated as CASRGTGVLTF.

Only one count was recorded for this clone. The chain carries TRBV9 and TRBJ1-6, with a weak D call TRBD1 (5 bases). The germline V and J ends were trimmed by 0 bases and 5 bases, with 12 bases remaining between them. Germline assignment: CDR1 SGDLS and CDR2 YYNGEE. CDR3 length equals 16 residues. The CDR3 region is CASSVVTRVNNSPLHF. For the CDR3, the DNA is TGTGCCAGCAGCGTAGTAACCAGGGTCAATAATTCACCCCTCCACTTT.

This rearrangement joins TRBV11-3 to TRBJ1-1; no reliable D call. Per germline, CDR1 SGHNT and CDR2 YENEEA. This CDR3 has 13 amino acids. V lost 5 bases and J lost 4, with 11 bases in between. This CDR3 reads CASSPPGSTEAFF. CDR3 bases: TGTGCCAGCAGCCCTCCGGGGTCCACTGAAGCTTTCTTT. The full variable domain, in which reference TRBV11-3 and TRBJ1-1 provide the parts outside the CDR3, is EAGVVQSPRYKIIEKKQPVAFWCNPISGHNTLYWYLQNLGQGPELLIRYENEEAVDDSQLPKDRFSAERLKGVDSTLKIQPAELGDSAVYLCASSPPGSTEAFFGQGTRLTVV.

The chain links TRBV24-1 to TRBJ2-3, with 10 positions matching TRBD2. CDR1 is KGHDR and CDR2 is SFDVKD in the germline V gene. The length of the CDR3 is 20 residues. The J segment lost 2 bases and the V segment lost 1 base, leaving 14 bases of the junction unmatched. The CDR3 coding sequence is TGTGCCACCAGTGATTTTACCCCAGCAACCGGGACTAGCGCCACAGATACGCAGTATTTT. Amino acid sequence: CATSDFTPATGTSATDTQYF.

This chain joins TRBV3-1 (or the pseudogene TRBV3-2) and TRBJ2-3, with D unresolved. This CDR3 contains 15 residues. Germline assignment: CDR1 LGHDT and CDR2 YNNKEL (reference sequence). Trimming left V 4 bases short and J 0 bases short, with 11 bases between. The CDR3 nucleotides are TGTGCCAGCAGCCTAGAGAGGAGAAGCACAGATACGCAGTATTTT. It yields the protein CASSLERRSTDTQYF.

This clone was observed a single time. This chain connects TRBV7-8 to TRBJ1-2, with D perhaps matching TRBD1 (5 bases). The CDR3 is made up of 13 amino acids. The germline V and J ends were trimmed by 1 base and 7 bases, with 10 bases remaining between them. CDR1 is SGHVS and CDR2 is FQNEAQ in the germline V gene. The CDR3 bases are TGTGCCAGCAGCTTAGTAGGGACTGGTGGCTACACCTTC. Its protein is CASSLVGTGGYTF.

This chain connects TRBV19 to TRBJ1-1, with D uncertain. V was pared by 4 bases and J by 12 bases, with 9 bases between. Germline V lookup: CDR1 LNHDA, CDR2 SQIVND (reference sequence). The CDR3 has 10 amino acids. CDR3: CASSTLETFF. CDR3 nucleotides: TGTGCCAGTAGTACCCTTGAGACTTTCTTT.

This sequence joins TRBV25-1 and TRBJ1-2; D is unresolved. Per the germline V gene, CDR1 is MGHDK and CDR2 is SYGVNS. V was clipped by 1 base and J by 7 bases, with 4 bases between them. There are 11 residues in the CDR3. The CDR3 DNA follows: TGTGCCAGCAGTGAATCGGTTGGCTACACCTTC. This codes for CASSESVGYTF.

The J gene is TRBJ2-1, the V gene TRBV5-1, with 9 bases matching TRBD2. V was pared by 2 bases and J by 9 bases, with 9 bases of the junction left unmatched. CDR1 and CDR2 from the germline V gene are SGHRS and YFSETQ. The CDR3 covers 15 residues. The CDR3 sequence: CASSFRVAGDGEQFF. In DNA form, the CDR3 reads TGCGCCAGCAGCTTCCGGGTAGCGGGAGATGGTGAGCAGTTCTTC.